This TCR beta chain originates from a study of T-cell reconstitution after alpha-beta-depleted transplantation in children. This CDR3 has 15 amino acids. Germline V gene data show CDR1 as SGHTA and CDR2 as FQGTGA. V shed 5 bases, J shed 7 bases, and the junction held 6 bases outside the gene matches. TCRbeta library construction was performed incorporating unique molecular identifiers. TCRdb redid the calling of the PCR reads with MiXCR, one entry per CDR3 protein. The sample holds about 600,000 distinct CDR3 sequences, about 10% seen once. This clonotype was found many times. The sequence came from a human donor who donated a stem cell graft to a child with acute myeloid leukemia. The rearrangement uses TRBV7-3 and TRBJ2-1, with 12 bases identical to TRBD1. Sequencing was performed on PBMCs from the stem cell graft donor, taken from the stem cell graft. CDR3 region: CASSKMGQGANEQFF. DNA for the CDR3: TGTGCCAGCAGCAAAATGGGACAGGGGGCTAATGAGCAGTTCTTC.